The clone carrying this T cell receptor beta chain was observed many times. Its specificity is unknown. This entry is derived from a study of regulatory T cells in long-lasting Graves disease. V dropped 1 base and J dropped 4 bases, with 14 bases sitting between them. Germline values: CDR1 SGHAT, CDR2 FQNNGV. CDR3 length equals 15 residues. Time point indicated: newly diagnosed GD, antithyroid drugs for less than 3 months. Extracted PBMC RNA gave rise to the TCR library. Overall study results and limits: Results may be inaccurate due to the small sample size. Persistent disease preferred TRBV28, TRBJ1-2 and TRBJ2-5; new disease, TRBV20-1 and TRBJ2-1.

Combining iRepertoire HTBI primers with Arm-PCR of CDR3 regions, the authors built TCR beta libraries. In TCRdb, the multiplex PCR reads were re-called with MiXCR into one record per CDR3 protein. Seen here are roughly 350,000 distinct CDR3 sequences, about a sixth observed once, and the top ten hold 25% to 30%. The sample was also reused in another study, on T cells in Graves' hyperthyroidism and ophthalmopathy. In that study: If no ophthalmopathy progression occurred within 18 months, Graves' hyperthyroidism was stable.

The V gene is TRBV11-2, the J gene TRBJ2-7; weak D call: TRBD1 (5 bases). Sequencing was performed on peripheral blood mononuclear cells (PBMCs), taken at new diagnosis, from a patient treated with antithyroid drugs. The origin of this receptor is a man in his forties with Graves disease. CDR3 residues: CASSLGGRGGYEQYF. The CDR3 DNA sequence: TGTGCCAGCAGCTTAGGGGGTAGGGGTGGGTACGAGCAGTACTTC.